This TCR beta chain derives from a study of early T cells in non-severe SARS-CoV-2 infection. Overall study context: Unsorted whole-blood RNA was sequenced in bulk, leaving chains unpaired. Study results and limitations: Private and CD4 specificities were missed by VDJdb matching, skewed to anti-spike CD8.

This clonotype was counted ten times or more. What it recognizes is unknown. Looked up from germline, CDR1 is SGHTA and CDR2 is FQGNSA. Between the trimmed V and J ends, which lost 8 bases and 5 bases, there was a span of 18 bases. The CDR3 is made up of 14 amino acids. Molecules of cDNA were individually given unique molecular identifiers that were attached to them. A single record per CDR3 protein comes from TCRdb applying MiXCR to the 5' RACE reads. The sample holds around 47,000 distinct CDR3 sequences; about 11% are singletons and the top ten take roughly 10%. Specimen: whole blood. The clonotype was recovered from an adult who was a healthcare worker with PCR-confirmed SARS-CoV-2 infection or an uninfected control (not recorded which). This rearrangement joins TRBV7-2 to TRBJ1-2, with D unclear. The CDR3 DNA is TGTGCCAGCCGCGGACGGAGCCCCGTTTATGGCTACACCTTC. It specifies CASRGRSPVYGYTF.